This T cell receptor beta chain comes out of a study of neurological immune-mediated disorders. Regarding the study as a whole: Multiple sclerosis was found to have the least TCR clonal expansion, below healthy controls, and HTLV-1-associated myelopathy the most. None of the CDR3 amino acid sequences of expanded clones were shared across subjects, and this suggested private repertoires in all groups.

Each CDR3 protein is one row after TCRdb ran MiXCR on the 5' RACE reads. In the table there are 30,000 or so distinct CDR3 sequences, about 4% of which are singletons. For sorted libraries, the input was about a million CD4+ or CD8+ T cells. The CDR3 has 12 residues. The germline gives CDR1 GTSNPN, CDR2 SVGIG (reference sequence). Between the trimmed V and J ends, which lost 3 bases and 10 bases, there was a span of 10 bases. This clonotype showed up many times. Its antigen remains unidentified. Sequenced sample: CD4+ T cells from blood. The receptor was derived from a woman aged 40 to 55 in good health. This chain uses TRBV30 with TRBJ1-6; D remains unclear. The chain's CDR3 is CAWSPVKSPLHF. In nucleotides, the CDR3 is TGTGCCTGGAGCCCCGTGAAGTCACCCCTCCACTTT.